This entry lists 25 T cell receptor beta chains sequenced from one sample in a study of shared clonotypes between healthy human individuals. Using immunoSEQ multiplex PCR, the repertoire was profiled, and TCRdb retains in-frame clones only, with some absent. The table records about 730,000 clones, over 55% of them present only once. The sample taken for sequencing was memory CD4+ T cells sorted from blood. As for subset: CD45RA-negative fraction. The source of these receptors is a woman aged 25 to 39 in good health.

The gene calls are TRBV28 and TRBJ2-7; D gene unclear. The germline CDR1 and CDR2 sequences are MDHEN and SYDVKM. This CDR3 is 13 amino acids long. V lost 7 bases and J 2 bases, leaving 12 bases between the germline ends. CDR3 protein: CASNADPAYEQYF. The DNA for the CDR3 is TGTGCCAGCAATGCGGACCCAGCCTACGAGCAGTACTTC.

This chain connects TRBV27 to TRBJ2-7; 8 bases are shared with TRBD2. The CDR3 has 15 amino acids. Trimming took 2 bases from V and 3 from J; bases not matched to a gene: 6. The germline gives CDR1 MNHEY, CDR2 SMNVEV (reference sequence). The CDR3 DNA reads TGTGCCAGCAGTTTACGGGCGGGAGGCTACTACGAGCAGTACTTC. Encoded protein: CASSLRAGGYYEQYF.

This clone showed up just once. This chain joins TRBV2 and TRBJ2-7, with 8 positions matching TRBD1. Looked up from germline, CDR1 is SNHLY and CDR2 is FYNNEI. CDR3 size: 15 residues. V was clipped by 6 bases and J by 1 base; unmatched bases: 8. The DNA for the CDR3 is TGTGCCAGCAGCCGCGACAGGGGTGGGTCCTACGAGCAGTACTTC. Translation: CASSRDRGGSYEQYF. Variable domain in full (rest from reference TRBV2 and TRBJ2-7): EPEVTQTPSHQVTQMGQEVILRCVPISNHLYFYWYRQILGQKVEFLVSFYNNEISEKSEIFDDQFSVERPDGSNFTLKIRSTKLEDSAMYFCASSRDRGGSYEQYFGPGTRLTVT.

This chain joins TRBV18 and TRBJ1-3, with D hard to call. Trimming stripped 4 bases from V and 4 bases from J, with 17 bases between. The germline CDR1 and CDR2 sequences are KGHSH and LQKENI. This CDR3 is 16 amino acids long. CDR3 protein: CASSRGPPPGGNTIYF. Here the CDR3 DNA reads TGTGCCAGCTCACGTGGGCCTCCTCCGGGAGGAAACACCATATATTTT.

The chain combines TRBV6-1 with TRBJ1-2; 8 nucleotides align to TRBD1. CDR3 length: 16 residues. CDR1 is MNHNS, CDR2 SASEGT, per germline. After removal of 0 bases from V and 6 bases from J, the junction contained 9 bases not matched to a gene. Here the CDR3 reads CASSEAFSGTGDGYTF. CDR3 DNA: TGTGCCAGCAGTGAAGCTTTTTCCGGGACAGGAGATGGCTACACCTTC.

The chain recombines TRBV11-1 with TRBJ2-2; 11 nucleotides agree with TRBD1. V shed 5 bases and J 7 bases; nucleotides not matched to a gene: 9. Germline-derived CDR1 and CDR2 are SGHAT and FQDESV (reference sequence). This CDR3 has 16 amino acids. The CDR3 DNA is TGTGCCAGCAGCATACCTACCGGGACAGGGGGCGGGGAGCTGTTTTTT. Amino acid sequence: CASSIPTGTGGGELFF.

V is TRBV15 and J is TRBJ2-5; 9 bases are shared with TRBD1. Trimming cost V 1 base and J 5 bases; bases outside gene matches: 5. CDR1 is LNHNV, CDR2 YYDKDF, per germline (reference sequence). CDR3 length equals 15 residues. CDR3 nucleotide sequence: TGTGCCACCAGCAGAGGCGGGACAGGGCGGGAGACCCAGTACTTC. Translating it yields CATSRGGTGRETQYF.

The chain uses TRBV11-3 and TRBJ2-2; D may be TRBD1 (6 bases). Trimming left V 5 bases short and J 0 bases short, with 10 bases between. This CDR3 region has 15 residues. Germline assignment: CDR1 SGHNT and CDR2 YENEEA. The CDR3 sequence: CASSPTGTNTGELFF. The CDR3 DNA follows: TGTGCCAGCAGCCCGACAGGAACGAACACCGGGGAGCTGTTTTTT.

The table lists this clone with a count of one. The chain employs TRBV11-2 and TRBJ1-1; D perhaps matches TRBD1 (6 bases). The CDR3 extends over 12 amino acids. The V gene's germline CDR1 is SGHAT and CDR2 FQNNGV. The V end was cut by 5 bases, the J end by 9 bases, with 13 bases between. CDR3 sequence (DNA): TGTGCCAGCAGCCCAGGACGGGACAAAGCTTTCTTT. Protein product: CASSPGRDKAFF.

The chain couples TRBV5-1 to TRBJ1-1; D call uncertain. The length of the CDR3 is 12 residues. Germline lookup yields CDR1 SGHRS and CDR2 YFSETQ. V lost 4 bases to trimming and J lost 3 bases, with 7 bases between them. The DNA of the CDR3 is TGCGCCAGCAGCCCCGGCCACACTGAAGCTTTCTTT. Translated, it gives CASSPGHTEAFF.

Turning to this clone: This sample also contains other DNA sequences that code for the same CDR3. CDR3 coding DNA: TGTGCCAGCTCACCTCCGGGACTCGGGAGCACTGAAGCTTTCTTT. It codes for CASSPPGLGSTEAFF. V usage is TRBV18 and J usage is TRBJ1-1; D possibly corresponds to TRBD1 (5 bases). V lost 3 bases to trimming and J lost 4 bases, with 15 bases between them. The germline V gene has CDR1 KGHSH and CDR2 LQKENI. This CDR3 contains 15 residues.

The chain couples TRBV5-4 to TRBJ2-7, with 7 positions matching TRBD2. The CDR3 consists of 15 residues. V shed 7 bases, J shed 2 bases, and the junction held 12 bases outside the gene matches. The germline CDR1 and CDR2 sequences are SGHNT and YYREEE (reference sequence). CDR3 in amino acids: CASSSGEGSAYEQYF. Here the CDR3 DNA reads TGTGCCAGCTCTTCGGGGGAGGGGAGTGCCTACGAGCAGTACTTC. Combining the CDR3 with reference TRBV5-4 and TRBJ2-7 gives the whole variable domain ETGVTQSPTHLIKTRGQQVTLRCSSQSGHNTVSWYQQALGQGPQFIFQYYREEENGRGNFPPRFSGLQFPNYSSELNVNALELDDSALYLCASSSGEGSAYEQYFGPGTRLTVT.

Many counts were recorded for this clone. This chain links TRBV19 with TRBJ2-1, with 14 bases fitting TRBD2. The CDR3 loop spans 18 amino acids. The trim removed 5 bases at V and 6 bases at J, leaving 12 bases unmatched. Germline CDR1 is LNHDA and CDR2 is SQIVND (reference sequence). CDR3 DNA sequence: TGTGCCAGTAGTCTGCGACTAGCGGGAGGGCCATTAATCAATGAGCAGTTCTTC. It specifies CASSLRLAGGPLINEQFF.

This rearrangement joins TRBV11-3 to TRBJ2-7, with D hard to call. Looked up from germline, CDR1 is SGHNT and CDR2 is YENEEA. This CDR3 is 14 amino acids long. V was cut by 5 bases and J by 0 bases, with 11 bases left in between. The CDR3 nucleotides read TGTGCCAGCAGCCACGGACCGACCTCCTACGAGCAGTACTTC. Protein product: CASSHGPTSYEQYF.

This clone was counted between two and nine times. V and J are TRBV27 and TRBJ1-3, with a possible D match to TRBD1 (5 bases). This CDR3 is built from 15 residues. The V gene's germline CDR1 is MNHEY and CDR2 SMNVEV (reference sequence). V was clipped by 4 bases and J by 0 bases, with 10 bases between them. The CDR3 loop reads CASSSRQSSGNTIYF. The CDR3 region has the DNA TGTGCCAGCAGTTCCAGACAGAGCTCTGGAAACACCATATATTTT.

V usage is TRBV19 and J usage is TRBJ2-6; D might be TRBD1 (6 bases). Germline V gene sequence: CDR1 LNHDA, CDR2 SQIVND (reference sequence). The CDR3 has 16 residues. Trimming shortened V by 5 bases and J by 4 bases, and 15 bases separated the two germline ends. CDR3 region: CASSRTRGSGANVLTF. DNA of the CDR3: TGTGCCAGTAGTCGGACAAGGGGGTCAGGGGCCAACGTCCTGACTTTC.

V and J are TRBV19 and TRBJ2-7; 10 positions match TRBD1. Unmatched junction bases numbered 9, after V lost 5 bases and J lost 5 bases. CDR1 is LNHDA, CDR2 SQIVND, per germline (reference sequence). The CDR3 has 15 residues. The CDR3 DNA follows: TGTGCCAGTAGTCACCCGGGACAGGGGACCCACGAGCAGTACTTC. Amino acid sequence: CASSHPGQGTHEQYF.

This clone has a handful of counts. CDR3 DNA: TGTGCCAGTAGTATAATCCCCAGGATGAGCGGCTCCTACGAGCAGTACTTC. This sequence encodes CASSIIPRMSGSYEQYF. The chain links TRBV19 to TRBJ2-7, with D tentatively TRBD2 (5 bases). The V end lost 2 bases, the J end lost 0 bases, and 17 bases lay between the germline ends. The CDR3 runs to 17 residues. CDR1 and CDR2 from the germline V gene are LNHDA and SQIVND (reference sequence).

The chain links TRBV7-9 to TRBJ2-1; 8 bases align to TRBD2. The germline gives CDR1 SEHNR, CDR2 FQNEAQ (reference sequence). V lost 5 bases, J lost 7 bases, and 16 bases stayed unmatched. The CDR3 runs to 17 residues. CDR3: CASSPPLGLEMLNEQFF. The CDR3 DNA reads as TGTGCCAGCAGCCCCCCATTGGGACTAGAGATGTTGAATGAGCAGTTCTTC.

A few counts support this clone. The chain joins TRBV5-5 to TRBJ1-5; 10 bases align to TRBD1. Trimming at V came to 4 bases and at J to 5 bases, leaving 6 bases not matched to a gene. The germline CDR1 and CDR2 sequences are SGHKS and YYEKEE (reference sequence). CDR3 size: 15 residues. The CDR3 region is CASSPEGQGYQPQHF. In nucleotides, the CDR3 is TGTGCCAGCAGCCCCGAGGGACAGGGGTATCAGCCCCAGCATTTT.

The chain links TRBV27 to TRBJ1-5; weak D call: TRBD1 (5 bases). Germline CDR1 is MNHEY and CDR2 is SMNVEV (reference sequence). The V and J ends lost 3 bases and 3 bases respectively, with 9 bases between them. The CDR3 runs to 14 residues. The CDR3 coding sequence is TGTGCCAGCAGTTTCTGGGGCTTCAATCAGCCCCAGCATTTT. Protein sequence: CASSFWGFNQPQHF.

This clone has only a few counts. J is TRBJ1-5 and V is TRBV19; D is unresolved. Trimming pared 5 bases from V and 9 bases from J, leaving 23 bases between. This CDR3 spans 16 amino acids. CDR1 and CDR2 from the germline V gene are LNHDA and SQIVND (reference sequence). As DNA, the CDR3 is TGTGCCAGTAGTCCTACCCCTGACGGAGACCTTGGGCCCCAGCATTTT. Its protein is CASSPTPDGDLGPQHF.

The chain joins TRBV2 to TRBJ1-2; no reliable D call. Germline loops: CDR1 SNHLY, CDR2 FYNNEI. The germline V and J ends were trimmed by 4 bases and 4 bases, with 4 bases remaining between them. The CDR3 is 11 amino acids. CDR3 amino acids: CASSASYGYTF. In DNA, the CDR3 is TGTGCCAGCAGTGCCTCCTATGGCTACACCTTC.

This chain uses TRBV7-8 with TRBJ1-5, with no clear D. V dropped 1 base and J dropped 2 bases, with 9 bases sitting between them. Germline V lookup: CDR1 SGHVS, CDR2 FQNEAQ. This CDR3 spans 15 amino acids. The CDR3 coding sequence is TGTGCCAGCAGCTTAGGGGAGTGGCGCAATCAGCCCCAGCATTTT. Translation gives CASSLGEWRNQPQHF.

This clone showed up just a few times. The gene calls are TRBV29-1 and TRBJ2-3; D is undetermined. The ends were cut back, 4 bases at V and 4 bases at J, with 9 bases in the middle. The CDR3 has 12 amino acids. Germline CDR1 and CDR2: SQVTM and ANQGSEA. The CDR3 DNA follows: TGCAGCGTTGCTTCAAGGGCAGATACGCAGTATTTT. Translated, it gives CSVASRADTQYF.